The 6 T cell receptor beta chains reported below all come from one sample, sequenced in a study of blood T cell repertoires in COVID-19 (dated by TCRdb to about 2020). Libraries were constructed by the immunoSEQ multiplex PCR assay. TCRdb took over this immuneACCESS table, retaining in-frame rearrangements with V and J assigned. Such tables are incomplete; in checked studies, under half of the missing clones stem from an unresolved V gene, and the remainder is unexplained. In this sample the table shows roughly 400,000 clones, about 87% of which occur a single time. The ten largest account for roughly 9.4% of the sample. The specimen was PBMCs or T cells enriched from blood (not recorded which). The receptors originated from a woman in her 50s who had recovered from COVID-19.

This clone came up once. The chain combines TRBV18 with TRBJ1-1; D is unresolved. The CDR3 contains 14 residues. V was shortened by 2 bases and J by 0 bases, with 7 bases between the two germline ends. Germline loops: CDR1 KGHSH, CDR2 LQKENI. CDR3 in amino acids: CASSPKGVNTEAFF. The CDR3 DNA follows: TGTGCCAGCTCACCAAAGGGAGTGAACACTGAAGCTTTCTTT.

The chain links TRBV4-1 to TRBJ1-1, with a tentative D call TRBD1 (5 bases). The CDR3 is 16 residues long. V lost 4 bases to trimming and J lost 0 bases, with 15 bases between them. The germline V gene has CDR1 MGHRA and CDR2 YSYEKL. The CDR3 here is CASSPGNLVVNTEAFF. CDR3 in DNA: TGCGCCAGCAGCCCAGGGAACCTCGTGGTGAACACTGAAGCTTTCTTT.

The table lists this clone with a count of one. This chain links TRBV5-4 with TRBJ1-2; 7 positions match TRBD1. The CDR3 is 14 residues long. Trimming removed 4 bases from V and 4 bases from J; junction bases left unmatched: 7. Germline V CDR1 and CDR2: SGHNT, YYREEE (reference sequence). Here the CDR3 DNA reads TGTGCCAGCAGCCCGCGACAGGGAATCTATGGCTACACCTTC. Translated, it gives CASSPRQGIYGYTF.

V gene TRBV7-2 combines with J gene TRBJ1-5; D is ambiguous. Trimming cost V 3 bases and J 9 bases, with 21 bases left between them. From germline, CDR1 is SGHTA and CDR2 FQGNSA. This CDR3 spans 16 amino acids. CDR3: CASSFTVPPQSGPQHF. The CDR3 DNA reads as TGTGCCAGCAGCTTCACGGTCCCCCCCCAATCAGGGCCCCAGCATTTT.

The gene calls are TRBV15 and TRBJ1-5, with D maybe TRBD1 (5 bases). The CDR3 contains 15 residues. CDR1 and CDR2 from the germline V gene are LNHNV and YYDKDF (reference sequence). V was clipped by 8 bases and J by 4 bases, with 18 bases between them. CDR3 DNA: TGTGCCACCGCTGTCGGGGGTTCACCTAATCAGCCCCAGCATTTT. This encodes CATAVGGSPNQPQHF.

This clone has a single count. For the CDR3, the DNA is TGTGCCATCAGTCAGGACAGGGTCGGCGAGCAGTACTTC. Protein product: CAISQDRVGEQYF. V gene TRBV10-3 combines with J gene TRBJ2-7; 8 bases line up with TRBD1. The trim removed 5 bases at V and 6 bases at J, leaving 6 bases unmatched. This CDR3 comprises 13 residues. Per the germline V gene, CDR1 is ENHRY and CDR2 is SYGVKD.